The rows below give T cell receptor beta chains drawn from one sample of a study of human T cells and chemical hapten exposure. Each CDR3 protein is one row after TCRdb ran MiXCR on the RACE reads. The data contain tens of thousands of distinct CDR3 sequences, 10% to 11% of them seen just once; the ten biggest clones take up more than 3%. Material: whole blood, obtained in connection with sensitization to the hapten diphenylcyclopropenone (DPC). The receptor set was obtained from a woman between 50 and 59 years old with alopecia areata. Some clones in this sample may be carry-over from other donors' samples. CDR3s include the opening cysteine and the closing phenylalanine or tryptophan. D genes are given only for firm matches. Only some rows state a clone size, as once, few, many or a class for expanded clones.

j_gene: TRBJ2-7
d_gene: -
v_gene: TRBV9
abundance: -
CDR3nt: TGTGCCAGCAGCGTAGAGGCAGCCGGCTCCTACGAGCAGTACTTC
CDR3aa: CASSVEAAGSYEQYF

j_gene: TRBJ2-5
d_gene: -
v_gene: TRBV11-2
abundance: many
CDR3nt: TGTGCCAGCAGCTTCAGCGTCCAAGAGACCCAGTACTTC
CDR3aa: CASSFSVQETQYF

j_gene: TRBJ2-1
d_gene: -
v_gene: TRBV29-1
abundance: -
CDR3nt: TGCAGCGTTGAGGAACAGAGCAATGAGCAGTTCTTC
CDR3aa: CSVEEQSNEQFF

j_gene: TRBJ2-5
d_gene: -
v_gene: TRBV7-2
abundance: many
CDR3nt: TGTGCCAGCAGCTCCTGGCGGGACGCGACCCAGTACTTC
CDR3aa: CASSSWRDATQYF

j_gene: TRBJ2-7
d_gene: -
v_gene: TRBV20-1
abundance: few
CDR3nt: TGCAGTCCCCGTACTAGTGGGTACGAGCAGTACTTC
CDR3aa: CSPRTSGYEQYF

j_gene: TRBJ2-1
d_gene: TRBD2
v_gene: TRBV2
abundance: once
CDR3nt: TGTGCCAGGGCTTCTAGCGGAGCCTACAATGAGCAGTTCTTC
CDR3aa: CARASSGAYNEQFF

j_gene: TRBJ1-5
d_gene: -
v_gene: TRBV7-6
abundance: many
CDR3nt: TGTGCCAGCAGCTTAAGTGGGGGCAATCAGCCCCAGCATTTT
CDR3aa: CASSLSGGNQPQHF

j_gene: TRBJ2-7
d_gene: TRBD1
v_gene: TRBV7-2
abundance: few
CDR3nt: TGTGCCAGCAGCCAGACAGGGGGCTTAGAGCAGTACTTC
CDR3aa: CASSQTGGLEQYF

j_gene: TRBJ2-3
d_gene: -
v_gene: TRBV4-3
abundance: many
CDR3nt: TGCGCCAGCAGCCCAGACGGGGCCAGCCATACGCAGTATTTT
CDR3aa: CASSPDGASHTQYF

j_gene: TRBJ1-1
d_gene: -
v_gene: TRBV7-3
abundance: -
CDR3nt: TGTGCCAGCAGTCTACGGCCCGTCGGCGGGGAGAGCACTGAAGCTTTCTTT
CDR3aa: CASSLRPVGGESTEAFF

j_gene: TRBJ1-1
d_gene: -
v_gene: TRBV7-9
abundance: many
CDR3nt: TGTGCCAGCAGCATAACAGGGTTGGGCCCTGAAGCTTTCTTT
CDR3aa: CASSITGLGPEAFF